This T cell receptor beta chain was sequenced during a study of blood T cell repertoires in COVID-19. Libraries were prepared by immunoSEQ multiplex PCR; TCRdb keeps only in-frame clonotypes and omits some of them. The profile shows some 290,000 clones, roughly 91% of them singletons. Each participant's cohort was designated according to participant-reported clinical history. The CDR3 is made up of 16 amino acids. The J segment lost 1 base and the V segment lost 2 bases, leaving 8 bases of the junction unmatched. CDR1 and CDR2 (germline): SNHLY, FYNNEI. The specimen was PBMCs or T cells enriched from blood (not recorded which). This receptor was obtained from a middle-aged woman with acute COVID-19. The chain carries TRBV2 and TRBJ2-7; TRBD2 matches at 7 bases. CDR3 sequence: CASSELLGTMSYEQYF. As DNA, the CDR3 is TGTGCCAGCAGTGAACTGTTAGGGACTATGTCCTACGAGCAGTACTTC. Based on the CDR3 plus reference TRBV2 and TRBJ2-7, the full variable domain is EPEVTQTPSHQVTQMGQEVILRCVPISNHLYFYWYRQILGQKVEFLVSFYNNEISEKSEIFDDQFSVERPDGSNFTLKIRSTKLEDSAMYFCASSELLGTMSYEQYFGPGTRLTVT.